These 6 T cell receptor beta chains share one sample of origin, sequenced in a study of OX40 agonist ivuxolimab in advanced cancers. Libraries were prepared by immunoSEQ multiplex PCR; TCRdb keeps only in-frame clonotypes and omits some of them. The data contain 90,000 or so clones, around nine tenths of them seen just once; the ten biggest clones take up 2.6%. The sample here was CD4+ or CD8+ T cells sorted from blood, taken in a trial of the OX40 agonist ivuxolimab. The receptors shown here come from an adult with an advanced solid tumor such as melanoma, head and neck, liver or kidney cancer.

The J gene is TRBJ1-5, the V gene TRBV2; 7 bases align to TRBD1. The CDR3 is 14 residues long. Germline-derived CDR1 and CDR2 are SNHLY and FYNNEI. V trimming: 6 bases; J trimming: 7 bases; junction bases outside the gene matches: 9. The CDR3 reads CASRATGSGQPQHF. In DNA form, the CDR3 reads TGTGCCAGCAGGGCGACAGGGTCGGGACAGCCCCAGCATTTT.

The chain links TRBV10-3 to TRBJ2-2; TRBD1 aligns across 7 bases. CDR1 is ENHRY, CDR2 SYGVKD, per germline. J was trimmed by 3 bases and V by 2 bases; bases with no gene match: 9. CDR3 length: 17 amino acids. CDR3 sequence: CAISEGTVGRDTGELFF. CDR3 nucleotide sequence: TGTGCCATCAGTGAGGGGACAGTCGGTCGGGACACCGGGGAGCTGTTTTTT.

The chain is built from TRBV21-1 and TRBJ1-2. TRBV21-1 is reported as a pseudogene. This CDR3 region has 9 residues. Here the CDR3 DNA reads TGTGCCAGCGTGAACTGCTACACCTTC. Translating it yields CASVNCYTF.

The chain links TRBV19 to TRBJ1-3; no firm D call. V lost 6 bases and J lost 0, with 6 bases in between. The CDR3 is 13 amino acids. CDR1 and CDR2 from the germline V gene are LNHDA and SQIVND (reference sequence). CDR3 DNA sequence: TGTGCCAGTAGACAGATCTCTGGAAACACCATATATTTT. Protein sequence: CASRQISGNTIYF.

The chain joins TRBV30 to TRBJ2-7; D assignment may be TRBD1 or TRBD2 (5 bases each). The CDR3 runs to 15 residues. V shed 1 base and J shed 0 bases, with 13 bases lying between them. In germline, CDR1 is GTSNPN, CDR2 SVGIG (reference sequence). The CDR3 DNA reads as TGTGCCTGGAGTGGGGGGACGGCTAACTCCTACGAGCAGTACTTC. This encodes CAWSGGTANSYEQYF.

The V and J genes are TRBV21-1 and TRBJ2-7; TRBD2 is the table's D call, not checked against the DNA. TRBV21-1 is a pseudogene locus. There are 16 residues in the CDR3. The CDR3 nucleotides are TGTGCCAGCAGCAAACCCCGTTGGAGGGTAACGGGCGAGCAGTACTTC. This translates into CASSKPRWRVTGEQYF.